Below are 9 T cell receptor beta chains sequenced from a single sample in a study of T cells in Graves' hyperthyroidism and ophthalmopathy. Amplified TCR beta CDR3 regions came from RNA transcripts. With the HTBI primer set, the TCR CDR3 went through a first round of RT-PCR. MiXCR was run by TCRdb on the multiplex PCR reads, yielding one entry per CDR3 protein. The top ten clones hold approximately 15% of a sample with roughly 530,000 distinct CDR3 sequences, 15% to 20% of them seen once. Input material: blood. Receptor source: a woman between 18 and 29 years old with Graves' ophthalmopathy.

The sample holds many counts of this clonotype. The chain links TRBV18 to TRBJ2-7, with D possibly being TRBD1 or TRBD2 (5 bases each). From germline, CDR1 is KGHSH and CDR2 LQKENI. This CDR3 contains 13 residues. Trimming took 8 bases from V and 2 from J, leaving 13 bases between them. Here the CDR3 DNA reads TGTGCCAGCGACGACAGCGGTACCTACGAGCAGTACTTC. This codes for CASDDSGTYEQYF.

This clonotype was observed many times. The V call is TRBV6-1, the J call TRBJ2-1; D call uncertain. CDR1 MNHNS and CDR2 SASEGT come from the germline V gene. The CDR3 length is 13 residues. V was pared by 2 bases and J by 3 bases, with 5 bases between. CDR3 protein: CASSESDYNEQFF. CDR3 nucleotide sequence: TGTGCCAGCAGTGAATCCGACTACAATGAGCAGTTCTTC.

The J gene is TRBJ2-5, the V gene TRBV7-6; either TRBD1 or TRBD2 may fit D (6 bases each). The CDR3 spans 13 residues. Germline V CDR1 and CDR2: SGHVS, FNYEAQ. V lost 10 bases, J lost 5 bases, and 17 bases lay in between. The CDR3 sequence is CATTRGLRETQYF. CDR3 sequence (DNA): TGTGCCACGACCCGGGGGCTCCGTGAGACCCAGTACTTC.

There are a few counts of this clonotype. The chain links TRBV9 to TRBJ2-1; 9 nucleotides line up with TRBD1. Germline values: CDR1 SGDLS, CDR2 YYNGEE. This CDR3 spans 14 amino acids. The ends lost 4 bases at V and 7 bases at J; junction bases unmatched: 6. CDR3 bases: TGTGCCAGCAGCACACAGGGGGCGCGGAATGAGCAGTTCTTC. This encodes CASSTQGARNEQFF. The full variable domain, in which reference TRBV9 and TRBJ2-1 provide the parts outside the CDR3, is DSGVTQTPKHLITATGQRVTLRCSPRSGDLSVYWYQQSLDQGLQFLIQYYNGEERAKGNILERFSAQQFPDLHSELNLSSLELGDSALYFCASSTQGARNEQFFGPGTRLTVL.

This chain's CDR3 is CASSVLAGGHTGELFF. CDR3 coding DNA: TGTGCCAGCAGCGTCCTAGCGGGAGGCCACACCGGGGAGCTGTTTTTT. The rearrangement uses TRBV9 and TRBJ2-2, with 11 bases identical to TRBD2. V gave up 2 bases and J gave up 3 bases; unmatched junction bases: 3. In germline, CDR1 is SGDLS, CDR2 YYNGEE. The CDR3 extends over 16 amino acids.

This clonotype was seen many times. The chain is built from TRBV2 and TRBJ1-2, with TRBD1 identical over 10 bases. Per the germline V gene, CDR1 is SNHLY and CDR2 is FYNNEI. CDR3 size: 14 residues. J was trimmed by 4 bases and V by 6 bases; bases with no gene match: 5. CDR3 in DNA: TGTGCCAGCAGGGGACAGGGGATCACCTATGGCTACACCTTC. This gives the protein CASRGQGITYGYTF.

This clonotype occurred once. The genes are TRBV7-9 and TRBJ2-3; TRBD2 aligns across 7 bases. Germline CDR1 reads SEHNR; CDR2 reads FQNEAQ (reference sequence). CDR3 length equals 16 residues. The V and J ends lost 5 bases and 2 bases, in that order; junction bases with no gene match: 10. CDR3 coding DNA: TGTGCCAGCAGCGCCCGGGAGGCACCTCTCACAGATACGCAGTATTTT. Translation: CASSAREAPLTDTQYF.

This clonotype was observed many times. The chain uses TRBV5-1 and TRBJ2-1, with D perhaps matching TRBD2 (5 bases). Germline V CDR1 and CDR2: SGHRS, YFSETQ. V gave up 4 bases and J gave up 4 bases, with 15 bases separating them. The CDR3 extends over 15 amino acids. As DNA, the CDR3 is TGCGCCAGCAGCGGGAAGGCGGGCGCATACAATGAGCAGTTCTTC. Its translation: CASSGKAGAYNEQFF.

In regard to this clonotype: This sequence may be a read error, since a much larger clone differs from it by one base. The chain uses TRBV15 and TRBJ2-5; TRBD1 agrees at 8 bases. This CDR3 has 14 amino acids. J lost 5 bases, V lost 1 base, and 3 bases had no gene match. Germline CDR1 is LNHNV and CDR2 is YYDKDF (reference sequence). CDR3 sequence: CATSRAGGRETQYF. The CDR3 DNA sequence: TGTGCCACCAGCAGAGCAGGGGGCCGCGAGACCCAGTACTTC. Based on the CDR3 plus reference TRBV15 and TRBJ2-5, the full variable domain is DAMVIQNPRYQVTQFGKPVTLSCSQTLNHNVMYWYQQKSSQAPKLLFHYYDKDFNNEADTPDNFQSRRPNTSFCFLDIRSPGLGDTAMYLCATSRAGGRETQYFGPGTRLLVL.